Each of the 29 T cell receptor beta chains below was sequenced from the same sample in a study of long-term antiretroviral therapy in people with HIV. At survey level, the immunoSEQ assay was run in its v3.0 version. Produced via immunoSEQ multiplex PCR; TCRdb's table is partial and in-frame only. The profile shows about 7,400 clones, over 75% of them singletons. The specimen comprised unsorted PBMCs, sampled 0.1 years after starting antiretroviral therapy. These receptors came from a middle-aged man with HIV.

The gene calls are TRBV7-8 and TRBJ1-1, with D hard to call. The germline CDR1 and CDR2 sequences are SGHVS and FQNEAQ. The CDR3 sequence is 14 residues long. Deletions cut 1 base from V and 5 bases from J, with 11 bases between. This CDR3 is CASSLGGQSTEAFF. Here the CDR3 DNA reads TGTGCCAGCAGCTTAGGAGGCCAGAGTACTGAAGCTTTCTTT.

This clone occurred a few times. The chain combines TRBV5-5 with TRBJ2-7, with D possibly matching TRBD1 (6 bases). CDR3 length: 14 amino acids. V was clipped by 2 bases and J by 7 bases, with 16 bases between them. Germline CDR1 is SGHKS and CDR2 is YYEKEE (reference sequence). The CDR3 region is CASSFTGRGEEQYF. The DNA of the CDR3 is TGTGCCAGCAGCTTTACGGGCAGGGGAGAAGAGCAGTACTTC.

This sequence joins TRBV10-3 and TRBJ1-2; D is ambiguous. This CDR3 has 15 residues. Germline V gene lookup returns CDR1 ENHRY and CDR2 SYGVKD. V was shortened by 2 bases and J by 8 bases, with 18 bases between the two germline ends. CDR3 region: CAISEPRGDLRGYTF. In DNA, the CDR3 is TGTGCCATCAGTGAGCCGCGTGGTGACTTGCGGGGCTACACCTTC.

CDR3 sequence reads: CASSLAPRGGFYEQYF. The CDR3 DNA reads TGTGCCAGCAGCTTAGCGCCCCGGGGGGGCTTCTACGAGCAGTACTTC. The J gene is TRBJ2-7, the V gene TRBV7-8; TRBD2 agrees at 8 bases. J gave up 3 bases and V 0 bases, and 7 bases lay outside the gene matches. From germline, CDR1 is SGHVS and CDR2 FQNEAQ. This CDR3 has 16 amino acids.

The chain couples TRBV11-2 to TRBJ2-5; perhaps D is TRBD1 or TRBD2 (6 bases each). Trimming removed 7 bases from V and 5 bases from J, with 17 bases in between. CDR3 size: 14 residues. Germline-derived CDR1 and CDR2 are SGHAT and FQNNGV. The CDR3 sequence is CASNVVGGEETQYF. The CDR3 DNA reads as TGTGCCAGCAACGTCGTGGGGGGCGAGGAGACCCAGTACTTC.

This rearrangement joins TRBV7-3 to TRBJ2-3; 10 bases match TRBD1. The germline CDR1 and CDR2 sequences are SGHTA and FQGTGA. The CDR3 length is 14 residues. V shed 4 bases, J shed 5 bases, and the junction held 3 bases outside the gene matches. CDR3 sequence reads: CASSSGTGEDTQYF. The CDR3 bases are TGTGCCAGCAGCTCCGGGACAGGGGAAGATACGCAGTATTTT.

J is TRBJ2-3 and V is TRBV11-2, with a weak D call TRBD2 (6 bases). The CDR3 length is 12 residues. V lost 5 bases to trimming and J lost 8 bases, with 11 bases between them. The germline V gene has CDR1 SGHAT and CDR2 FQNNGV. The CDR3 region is CASSEAGGTQYF. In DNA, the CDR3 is TGTGCCAGCAGCGAAGCCGGGGGTACGCAGTATTTT.

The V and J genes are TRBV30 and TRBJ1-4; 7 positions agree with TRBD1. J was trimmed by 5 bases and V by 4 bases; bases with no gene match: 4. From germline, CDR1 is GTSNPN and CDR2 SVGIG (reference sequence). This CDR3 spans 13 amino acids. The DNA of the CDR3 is TGTGCCTGGACGGGACAGTTAAATGAAAAACTGTTTTTT. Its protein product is CAWTGQLNEKLFF.

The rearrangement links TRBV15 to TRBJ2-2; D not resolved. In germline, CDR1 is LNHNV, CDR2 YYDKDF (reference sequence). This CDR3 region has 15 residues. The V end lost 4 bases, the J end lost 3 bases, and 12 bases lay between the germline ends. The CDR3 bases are TGTGCCACCAGCATTGGACCCCCCCACACCGGGGAGCTGTTTTTT. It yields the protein CATSIGPPHTGELFF.

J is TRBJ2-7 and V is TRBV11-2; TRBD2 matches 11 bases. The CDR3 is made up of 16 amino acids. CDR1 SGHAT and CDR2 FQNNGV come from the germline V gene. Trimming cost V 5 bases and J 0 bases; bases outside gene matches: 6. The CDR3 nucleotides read TGTGCCAGCAGCACCACTAGCGGGGGTAGCTCCTACGAGCAGTACTTC. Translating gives CASSTTSGGSSYEQYF.

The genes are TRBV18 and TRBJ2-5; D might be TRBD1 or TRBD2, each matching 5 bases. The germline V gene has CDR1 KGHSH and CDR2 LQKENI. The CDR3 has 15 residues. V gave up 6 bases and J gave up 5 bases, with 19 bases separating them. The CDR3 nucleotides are TGTGCCAGCTCGAGGGCGGCAGGGAGTCGGGAGACCCAGTACTTC. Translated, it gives CASSRAAGSRETQYF.

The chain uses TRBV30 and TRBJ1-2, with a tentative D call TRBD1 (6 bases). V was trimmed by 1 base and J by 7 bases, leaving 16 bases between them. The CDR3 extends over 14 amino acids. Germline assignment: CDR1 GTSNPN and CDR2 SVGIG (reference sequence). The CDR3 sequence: CAWSEAGAFFGYTF. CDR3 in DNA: TGTGCCTGGAGTGAGGCAGGGGCTTTTTTTGGCTACACCTTC.

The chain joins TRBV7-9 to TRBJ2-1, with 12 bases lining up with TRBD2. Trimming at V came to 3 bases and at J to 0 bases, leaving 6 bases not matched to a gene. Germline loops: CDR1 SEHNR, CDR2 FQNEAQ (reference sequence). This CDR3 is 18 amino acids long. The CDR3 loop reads CASSLASGGAHSYNEQFF. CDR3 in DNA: TGTGCCAGCAGCTTGGCTAGCGGGGGGGCCCACTCCTACAATGAGCAGTTCTTC.

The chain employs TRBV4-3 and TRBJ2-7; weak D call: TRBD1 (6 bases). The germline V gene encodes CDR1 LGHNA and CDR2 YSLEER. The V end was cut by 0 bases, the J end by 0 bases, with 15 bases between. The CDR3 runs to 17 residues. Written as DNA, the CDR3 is TGCGCCAGCAGCCAAGACGGGGCAGGGGTGGGCTCCTACGAGCAGTACTTC. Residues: CASSQDGAGVGSYEQYF.

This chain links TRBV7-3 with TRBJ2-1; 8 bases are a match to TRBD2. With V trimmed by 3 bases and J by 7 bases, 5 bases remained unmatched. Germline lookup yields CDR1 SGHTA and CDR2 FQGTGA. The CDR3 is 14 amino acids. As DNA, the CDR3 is TGTGCCAGCAGCTTGGGACTAGTGGGGAATGAGCAGTTCTTC. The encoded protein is CASSLGLVGNEQFF.

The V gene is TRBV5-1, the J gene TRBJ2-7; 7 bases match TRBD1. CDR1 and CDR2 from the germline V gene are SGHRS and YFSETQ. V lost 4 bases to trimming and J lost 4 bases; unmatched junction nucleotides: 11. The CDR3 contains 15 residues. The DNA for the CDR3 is TGCGCCAGCAGCCTCCGGGACAGTCTTCCGTACGAGCAGTACTTC. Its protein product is CASSLRDSLPYEQYF.

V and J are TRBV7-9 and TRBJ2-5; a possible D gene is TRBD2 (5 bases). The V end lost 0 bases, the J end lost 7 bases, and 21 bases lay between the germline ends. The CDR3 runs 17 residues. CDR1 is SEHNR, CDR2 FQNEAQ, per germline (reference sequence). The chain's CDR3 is CASSLAIRHFGILTQYF. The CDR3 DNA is TGTGCCAGCAGCTTAGCAATCCGCCACTTCGGGATCTTGACCCAGTACTTC.

CDR3 sequence: CASSLELAGGNEQYF. CDR3 DNA: TGTGCCAGCAGCTTAGAACTAGCGGGGGGTAACGAGCAGTACTTC. The gene calls are TRBV7-2 and TRBJ2-7; TRBD2 matches at 12 bases. Per the germline V gene, CDR1 is SGHTA and CDR2 is FQGNSA. This CDR3 spans 15 amino acids. The trim removed 1 base at V and 5 bases at J, leaving 3 bases unmatched.

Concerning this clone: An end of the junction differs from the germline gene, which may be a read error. The CDR3 sequence is CASSEAGFKSF. DNA for the CDR3: TGTGCCAGCAGTGAAGCGGGGTTTAAGAGCTTC. The chain employs TRBV6-1 and TRBJ2-7; D gene unclear. CDR3 length: 11 amino acids. Germline loops: CDR1 MNHNS, CDR2 SASEGT.

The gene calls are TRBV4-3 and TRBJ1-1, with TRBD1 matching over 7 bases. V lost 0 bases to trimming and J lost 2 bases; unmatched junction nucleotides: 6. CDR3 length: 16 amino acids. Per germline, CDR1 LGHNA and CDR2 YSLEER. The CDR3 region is CASSQDQGGGNTEAFF. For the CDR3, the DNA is TGCGCCAGCAGCCAAGATCAGGGGGGGGGCAACACTGAAGCTTTCTTT.

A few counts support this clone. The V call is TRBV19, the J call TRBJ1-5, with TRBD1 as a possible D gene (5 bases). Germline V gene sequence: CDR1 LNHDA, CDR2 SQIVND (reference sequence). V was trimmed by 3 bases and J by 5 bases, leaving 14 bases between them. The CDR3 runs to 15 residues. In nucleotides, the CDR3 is TGTGCCAGTAGTATGGTGGGACTCAGGGATCAGCCCCAGCATTTT. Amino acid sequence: CASSMVGLRDQPQHF. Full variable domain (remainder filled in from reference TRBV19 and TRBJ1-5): DGGITQSPKYLFRKEGQNVTLSCEQNLNHDAMYWYRQDPGQGLRLIYYSQIVNDFQKGDIAEGYSVSREKKESFPLTVTSAQKNPTAFYLCASSMVGLRDQPQHFGDGTRLSIL.

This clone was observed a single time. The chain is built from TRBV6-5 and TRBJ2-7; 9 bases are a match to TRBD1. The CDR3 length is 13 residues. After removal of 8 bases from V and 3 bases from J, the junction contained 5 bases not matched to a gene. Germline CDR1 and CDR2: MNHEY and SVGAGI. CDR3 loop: CASGQGKGYEQYF. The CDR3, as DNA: TGTGCCAGCGGACAGGGGAAGGGCTACGAGCAGTACTTC.

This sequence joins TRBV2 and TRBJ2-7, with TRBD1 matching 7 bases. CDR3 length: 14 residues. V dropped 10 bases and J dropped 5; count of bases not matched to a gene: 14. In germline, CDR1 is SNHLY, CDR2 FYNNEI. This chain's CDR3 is CATTARDRVHEQYF. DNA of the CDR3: TGTGCCACCACAGCGAGAGACAGGGTCCACGAGCAGTACTTC.

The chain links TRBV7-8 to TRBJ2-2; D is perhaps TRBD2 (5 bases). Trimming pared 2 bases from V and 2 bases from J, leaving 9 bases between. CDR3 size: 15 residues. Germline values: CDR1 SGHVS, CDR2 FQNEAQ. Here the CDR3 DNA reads TGTGCCAGCAGCTTACGGACTTCCAACACCGGGGAGCTGTTTTTT. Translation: CASSLRTSNTGELFF.

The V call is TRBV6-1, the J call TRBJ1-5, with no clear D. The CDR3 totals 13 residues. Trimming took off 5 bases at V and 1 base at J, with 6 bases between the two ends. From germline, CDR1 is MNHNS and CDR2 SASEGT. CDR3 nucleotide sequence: TGTGCCAGCAGTTATAGGAGCAATCAGCCCCAGCATTTT. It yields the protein CASSYRSNQPQHF.

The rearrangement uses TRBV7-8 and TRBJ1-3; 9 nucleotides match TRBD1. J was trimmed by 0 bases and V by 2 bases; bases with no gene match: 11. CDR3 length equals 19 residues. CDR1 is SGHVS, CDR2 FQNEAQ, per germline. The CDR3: CASSLIRTGDTYSGNTIYF. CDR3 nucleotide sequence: TGTGCCAGCAGCTTAATTCGGACAGGGGACACTTACTCTGGAAACACCATATATTTT.

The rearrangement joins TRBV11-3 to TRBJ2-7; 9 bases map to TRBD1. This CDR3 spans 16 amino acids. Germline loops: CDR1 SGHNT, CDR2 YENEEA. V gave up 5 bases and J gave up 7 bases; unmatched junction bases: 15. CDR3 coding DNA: TGTGCCAGCAGCCTGAGGGGGACAGGGTCGTTGGGTGAGCAGTACTTC. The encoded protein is CASSLRGTGSLGEQYF.

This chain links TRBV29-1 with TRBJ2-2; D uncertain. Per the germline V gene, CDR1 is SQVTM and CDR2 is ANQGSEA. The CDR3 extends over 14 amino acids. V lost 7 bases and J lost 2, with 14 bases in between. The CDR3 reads CSARAHSNTGELFF. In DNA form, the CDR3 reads TGCAGCGCCCGGGCGCATTCTAACACCGGGGAGCTGTTTTTT.

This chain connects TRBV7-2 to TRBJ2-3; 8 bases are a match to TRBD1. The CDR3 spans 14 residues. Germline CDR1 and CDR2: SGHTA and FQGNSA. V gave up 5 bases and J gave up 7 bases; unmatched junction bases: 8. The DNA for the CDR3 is TGTGCCAGCAGCCCCAGGGACAGGTTAAATACGCAGTATTTT. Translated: CASSPRDRLNTQYF.